Following are 15 T cell receptor beta chains from one sample sequenced in a study of cytomegalovirus exposure and HLA in healthy donors. The primer mix had 60 Vbeta and 13 Jbeta primers. TCRdb keeps only in-frame clones here, not all; method: immunoSEQ multiplex PCR. This table holds fewer than 250,000 clones, about three quarters found once. The sequencing input was PBMCs. Receptors originate from a male donor in good health and CMV-seronegative.

This rearrangement joins TRBV28 to TRBJ2-5; D ambiguous. The CDR3 length is 13 residues. Germline CDR1 is MDHEN and CDR2 is SYDVKM. V lost 7 bases to trimming and J lost 5 bases, with 14 bases between them. CDR3 bases: TGTGCCAGCATCTCCTCGGGTGGTGAGACCCAGTACTTC. Translated: CASISSGGETQYF.

This sequence joins TRBV5-1 and TRBJ1-4; D perhaps matches TRBD1 (5 bases). The CDR3 runs 15 residues. Germline CDR1 reads SGHRS; CDR2 reads YFSETQ. Trimming shortened V by 1 base and J by 7 bases, and 14 bases separated the two germline ends. CDR3 in DNA: TGCGCCAGCAGCTTGTCGGGGGATAAGGCTGAAAAACTGTTTTTT. As protein: CASSLSGDKAEKLFF.

This clone has a handful of counts. This chain uses TRBV27 with TRBJ2-1, with TRBD2 matching 11 bases. The CDR3 length is 15 residues. Trimming took 7 bases from V and 6 from J; bases not matched to a gene: 8. Per germline, CDR1 MNHEY and CDR2 SMNVEV (reference sequence). CDR3 residues: CASTLTSGSGNEQFF. CDR3 DNA: TGTGCCAGCACCCTCACTAGCGGGAGTGGCAATGAGCAGTTCTTC.

V gene TRBV13 combines with J gene TRBJ2-1; 13 positions agree with TRBD2. The CDR3 is 16 amino acids. The germline V gene encodes CDR1 PRHDT and CDR2 FYEKMQ (reference sequence). J was trimmed by 7 bases and V by 5 bases; bases with no gene match: 8. The CDR3 DNA reads as TGTGCCAGCAGCCCCACTAGCGGGAGGGCACAAAATGAGCAGTTCTTC. This sequence encodes CASSPTSGRAQNEQFF. The complete variable domain, with remaining parts taken from reference TRBV13 and TRBJ2-1, reads AAGVIQSPRHLIKEKRETATLKCYPIPRHDTVYWYQQGPGQDPQFLISFYEKMQSDKGSIPDRFSAQQFSDYHSELNMSSLELGDSALYFCASSPTSGRAQNEQFFGPGTRLTVL.

This rearrangement joins TRBV7-8 to TRBJ1-1; D remains unclear. V was cut by 7 bases and J by 1 base, with 7 bases left in between. This CDR3 is built from 12 residues. Germline CDR1 is SGHVS and CDR2 is FQNEAQ. The CDR3 DNA reads TGTGCCAGCACCCTGCGGAACACTGAAGCTTTCTTT. It encodes CASTLRNTEAFF.

Turning to this clone: At one end, the junction sequence differs from germline, possibly due to a read error. The gene calls are TRBV7-9 and TRBJ2-7; 9 positions agree with TRBD1. The CDR3 sequence is 15 residues long. Germline lookup yields CDR1 SEHNR and CDR2 FQNEAQ (reference sequence). As DNA, the CDR3 is TGTTCCAGCAGCCCATCAAGGGACAGGGTGTACGAGCAGTACTTC. Its protein product is CSSSPSRDRVYEQYF.

The chain links TRBV10-3 to TRBJ1-2, with D possibly matching TRBD1 (6 bases). V was trimmed by 3 bases and J by 8 bases, leaving 19 bases between them. CDR1 is ENHRY, CDR2 SYGVKD, per germline. The CDR3 is 15 residues long. The CDR3: CAISEGDTYLEGYTF. The DNA for the CDR3 is TGTGCCATCAGTGAAGGGGACACTTACCTAGAAGGCTACACCTTC.

The rearrangement uses TRBV19 and TRBJ1-4; possible D gene TRBD1, 6 bases. The CDR3 loop spans 13 amino acids. V was trimmed by 7 bases and J by 8 bases, leaving 14 bases between them. Looked up from germline, CDR1 is LNHDA and CDR2 is SQIVND (reference sequence). CDR3 in amino acids: CASTVGQREKLFF. CDR3 bases: TGTGCCAGTACCGTCGGACAGAGGGAAAAACTGTTTTTT. Filled out from reference TRBV19 and TRBJ1-4, the complete variable domain reads DGGITQSPKYLFRKEGQNVTLSCEQNLNHDAMYWYRQDPGQGLRLIYYSQIVNDFQKGDIAEGYSVSREKKESFPLTVTSAQKNPTAFYLCASTVGQREKLFFGSGTQLSVL.

The sample holds a few counts of this clone. This chain uses TRBV25-1 with TRBJ1-1; maybe TRBD1 (5 bases). Trimming stripped 4 bases from V and 4 bases from J, with 13 bases between. Germline loops: CDR1 MGHDK, CDR2 SYGVNS. The CDR3 covers 14 residues. This CDR3 reads CASSVGGGPTEAFF. CDR3 DNA sequence: TGTGCCAGCAGTGTGGGGGGTGGGCCCACTGAAGCTTTCTTT.

V and J are TRBV7-2 and TRBJ1-1; 8 positions agree with TRBD1. Germline CDR1 and CDR2: SGHTA and FQGNSA. This CDR3 has 15 amino acids. Trimming took 3 bases from V and 11 from J; bases not matched to a gene: 14. The DNA of the CDR3 is TGTGCCAGCAGCTTCGAACGCGACAGGGGATTGGATGCTTTCTTT. Residues: CASSFERDRGLDAFF.

This chain links TRBV9 with TRBJ1-5; D may be TRBD1 (5 bases). There are 15 residues in the CDR3. The V and J ends lost 0 bases and 3 bases respectively, with 10 bases between them. Looked up from germline, CDR1 is SGDLS and CDR2 is YYNGEE. This CDR3 reads CASSVGGVDNQPQHF. In nucleotides, the CDR3 is TGTGCCAGCAGCGTAGGGGGGGTTGACAATCAGCCCCAGCATTTT. Filled out from reference TRBV9 and TRBJ1-5, the complete variable domain reads DSGVTQTPKHLITATGQRVTLRCSPRSGDLSVYWYQQSLDQGLQFLIQYYNGEERAKGNILERFSAQQFPDLHSELNLSSLELGDSALYFCASSVGGVDNQPQHFGDGTRLSIL.

J is TRBJ1-2 and V is TRBV5-4, with a weak D call TRBD1 (6 bases). Per germline, CDR1 SGHNT and CDR2 YYREEE (reference sequence). V gave up 3 bases and J gave up 2 bases, with 17 bases separating them. CDR3 size: 16 residues. In nucleotides, the CDR3 is TGTGCCAGCAGCTCACTATCTGGACAGCCCAACTATGGCTACACCTTC. Translated, it gives CASSSLSGQPNYGYTF.

This chain connects TRBV6-6 to TRBJ1-5, with D possibly being TRBD1 (5 bases). This CDR3 spans 16 amino acids. V was clipped by 5 bases and J by 0 bases, with 14 bases between them. Germline assignment: CDR1 MNHNY and CDR2 SVGAGI (reference sequence). This chain's CDR3 is CASSPYDSFSNQPQHF. CDR3 in DNA: TGTGCCAGCAGTCCCTACGACAGTTTTAGCAATCAGCCCCAGCATTTT.

The rearrangement joins TRBV19 to TRBJ2-1; 10 bases are shared with TRBD2. Germline loops: CDR1 LNHDA, CDR2 SQIVND (reference sequence). The CDR3 extends over 16 amino acids. The V segment lost 6 bases and the J segment 3 bases; nucleotides outside the gene matches: 8. The DNA for the CDR3 is TGTGCCAGTAGGTGGGCTAGCGGGAGAAACTACAATGAGCAGTTCTTC. This translates into CASRWASGRNYNEQFF.

The chain has TRBV6-5 and TRBJ2-5; possible D gene TRBD1, 5 bases. The germline V gene has CDR1 MNHEY and CDR2 SVGAGI. The CDR3 runs to 14 residues. The V end lost 2 bases, the J end lost 5 bases, and 12 bases lay between the germline ends. The CDR3 coding sequence is TGTGCCAGCAGTTACGCTGCAGGGCGGGAGACCCAGTACTTC. It yields the protein CASSYAAGRETQYF.